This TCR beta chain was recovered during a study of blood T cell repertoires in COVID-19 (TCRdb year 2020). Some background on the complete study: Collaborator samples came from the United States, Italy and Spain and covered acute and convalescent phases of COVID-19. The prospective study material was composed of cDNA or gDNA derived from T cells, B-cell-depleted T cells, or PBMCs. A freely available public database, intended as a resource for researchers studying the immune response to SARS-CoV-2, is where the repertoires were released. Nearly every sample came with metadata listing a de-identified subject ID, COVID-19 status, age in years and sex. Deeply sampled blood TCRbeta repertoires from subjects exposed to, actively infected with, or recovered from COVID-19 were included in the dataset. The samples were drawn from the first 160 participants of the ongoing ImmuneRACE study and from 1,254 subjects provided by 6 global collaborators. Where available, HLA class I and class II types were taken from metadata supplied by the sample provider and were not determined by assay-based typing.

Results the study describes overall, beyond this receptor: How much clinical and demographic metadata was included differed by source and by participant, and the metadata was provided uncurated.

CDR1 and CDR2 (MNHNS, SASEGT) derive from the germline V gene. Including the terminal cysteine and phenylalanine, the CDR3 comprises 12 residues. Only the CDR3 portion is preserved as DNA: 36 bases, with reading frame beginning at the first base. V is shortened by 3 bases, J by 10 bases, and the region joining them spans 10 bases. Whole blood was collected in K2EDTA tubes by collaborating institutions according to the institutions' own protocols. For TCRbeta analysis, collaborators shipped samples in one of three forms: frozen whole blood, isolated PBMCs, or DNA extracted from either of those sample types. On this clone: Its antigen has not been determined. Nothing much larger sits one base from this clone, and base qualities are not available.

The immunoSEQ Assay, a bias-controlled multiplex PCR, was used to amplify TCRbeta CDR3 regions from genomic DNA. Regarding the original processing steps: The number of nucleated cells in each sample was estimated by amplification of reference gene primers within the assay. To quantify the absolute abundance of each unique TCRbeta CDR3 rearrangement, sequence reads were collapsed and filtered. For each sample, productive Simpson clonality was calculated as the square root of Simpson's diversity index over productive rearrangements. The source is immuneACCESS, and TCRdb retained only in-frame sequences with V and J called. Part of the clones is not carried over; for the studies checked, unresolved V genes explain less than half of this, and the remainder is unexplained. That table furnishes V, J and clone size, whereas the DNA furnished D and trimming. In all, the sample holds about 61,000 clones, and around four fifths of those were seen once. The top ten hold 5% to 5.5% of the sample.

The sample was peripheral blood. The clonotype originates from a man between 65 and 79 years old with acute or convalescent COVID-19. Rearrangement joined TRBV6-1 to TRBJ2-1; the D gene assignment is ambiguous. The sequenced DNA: TGTGCCAGCAGTGATTTGGGCAGAGAGCAGTTCTTC. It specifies CASSDLGREQFF.